The rows below give T cell receptor beta chains drawn from one sample of a study of blood T cell repertoires in COVID-19. Measured with immunoSEQ multiplex PCR; TCRdb has only the in-frame clones, and not every one. This sample yields 90,000 to 120,000 clones, of which approximately 89% are seen a single time; approximately 6.8% belongs to the top ten. Sequencing was carried out using peripheral blood. These receptors came from a man aged 45-65 years with active or convalescent COVID-19. The CDR3 runs from the conserved cysteine through the conserved F or W. Each record gives: D gene, J gene, V gene, clone size, CDR3 DNA, CDR3 protein. The D gene is left open where the match is weak. Not all rows give a size; the values are once, few, many and, for expanded clones, a class.

d_gene: NA
j_gene: TRBJ2-1
v_gene: TRBV11-2
abundance: few
CDR3nt: TGTGCCAGCAGCTCCGCGACTAGGGGTTTGGATGAGCAGTTCTTC
CDR3aa: CASSSATRGLDEQFF

d_gene: NA
j_gene: TRBJ1-1
v_gene: TRBV6-1
abundance: NA
CDR3nt: TGTGCCAGCAGTGAACTTTCGCCGGGGGAAGGGACTGAAGCTTTCTTT
CDR3aa: CASSELSPGEGTEAFF

d_gene: TRBD2
j_gene: TRBJ2-1
v_gene: TRBV4-3
abundance: NA
CDR3nt: TGCGCCAGCAGCCAAGAGGGTCCTAGCGGGAGGTTAAGCTCCTACAATGAGCAGTTCTTC
CDR3aa: CASSQEGPSGRLSSYNEQFF

d_gene: TRBD2
j_gene: TRBJ2-3
v_gene: TRBV19
abundance: once
CDR3nt: TGTGCCAGTAGTGAGAGCGGGGCCAGCACAGATACGCAGTATTTT
CDR3aa: CASSESGASTDTQYF

d_gene: NA
j_gene: TRBJ2-6
v_gene: TRBV19
abundance: NA
CDR3nt: TGTGCCAGTAGACCAAACGACAGACGTTTCTCTGGGGCCAACGTCCTGACTTTC
CDR3aa: CASRPNDRRFSGANVLTF

d_gene: NA
j_gene: TRBJ2-1
v_gene: TRBV29-1
abundance: NA
CDR3nt: TGCAGCGTTGTTCCCAAGACTTACAATGAGCAGTTCTTC
CDR3aa: CSVVPKTYNEQFF

d_gene: NA
j_gene: TRBJ1-2
v_gene: TRBV6-1
abundance: NA
CDR3nt: TGTGCCAGCAGTGAACTTTACAGTTCCTATGGCTACACCTTC
CDR3aa: CASSELYSSYGYTF

d_gene: TRBD1
j_gene: TRBJ2-7
v_gene: TRBV6-6
abundance: NA
CDR3nt: TGTGCCAGCAGTCTCCTGGGACAGGGGGCGAGGATCGACGAGCAGTACTTC
CDR3aa: CASSLLGQGARIDEQYF

d_gene: NA
j_gene: TRBJ1-2
v_gene: TRBV6-6
abundance: NA
CDR3nt: TGTGCCAGCAGTTACCACAGTGGAACCTATGGCTACACCTTC
CDR3aa: CASSYHSGTYGYTF

d_gene: NA
j_gene: TRBJ2-2
v_gene: TRBV9
abundance: NA
CDR3nt: TGTGCCAGCAGCGTAGGGGGGCGACTAAGGAACACCGGGGAGCTGTTTTTT
CDR3aa: CASSVGGRLRNTGELFF

d_gene: TRBD1
j_gene: TRBJ2-1
v_gene: TRBV4-2
abundance: few
CDR3nt: TGTGCCAGCAGCCAACCGGGACAGGGGTCCAATGAGCAGTTCTTC
CDR3aa: CASSQPGQGSNEQFF

d_gene: NA
j_gene: TRBJ1-1
v_gene: TRBV19
abundance: NA
CDR3nt: TGTGCCAGTAGTATATCAGGGGTTGGCACTGAAGCTTTCTTT
CDR3aa: CASSISGVGTEAFF

d_gene: NA
j_gene: TRBJ1-4
v_gene: TRBV28
abundance: NA
CDR3nt: TGTGCCAGCGGCCTGCAGGGGCGGGCTAATGAAAAACTGTTTTTT
CDR3aa: CASGLQGRANEKLFF